This T cell receptor (beta chain) was captured by sequencing in a study of T-cell reconstitution after alpha-beta-depleted transplantation in children. Unique molecular identifiers were built into the TCRbeta library. TCRdb itself ran the PCR reads through MiXCR, one entry per CDR3 protein. Of roughly 500,000 distinct CDR3 sequences listed, 30% to 35% are singletons. The CDR3 sequence is 14 residues long. V was shortened by 5 bases and J by 5 bases, with 15 bases between the two germline ends. Germline V gene data show CDR1 as SEHNR and CDR2 as FQNEAQ (reference sequence). The chain joins TRBV7-9 to TRBJ1-2, with D possibly TRBD1 on 5 matching bases. The origin of this receptor is a human donor who donated a stem cell graft to a child with aplastic anemia. The specimen comprised PBMCs from the stem cell graft donor, sampled from the stem cell graft. This CDR3 reads CASSAGTVLYGYTF. The CDR3 bases are TGTGCCAGCAGCGCCGGGACGGTCCTTTATGGCTACACCTTC.